Each of the 27 T cell receptor beta chains below was sequenced from the same sample in a study of blood T cell repertoires in COVID-19. Clones were sequenced by immunoSEQ multiplex PCR, and TCRdb holds only the in-frame ones, with some missing. The table records some 180,000 clones, around 90% of them present only once. The sequenced sample consisted of peripheral blood. The receptor set was obtained from a man in his forties or fifties with acute or convalescent COVID-19.

This clone came up once. This rearrangement joins TRBV5-1 to TRBJ1-1, with TRBD1 matching 7 bases. The CDR3 loop spans 12 amino acids. Trimming at V came to 8 bases and at J to 8 bases, leaving 9 bases not matched to a gene. The germline gives CDR1 SGHRS, CDR2 YFSETQ. In nucleotides, the CDR3 is TGCGCCAGTTGGGACAGCCCGGGGGAAGCTTTCTTT. It yields the protein CASWDSPGEAFF.

V usage is TRBV27 and J usage is TRBJ1-1, with D perhaps matching TRBD1 (6 bases). V was pared by 3 bases and J by 1 base, with 6 bases between. The CDR3 consists of 13 residues. CDR1 MNHEY and CDR2 SMNVEV come from the germline V gene (reference sequence). The CDR3 DNA follows: TGTGCCAGCAGTTTGACAGGGAACACTGAAGCTTTCTTT. Translating it yields CASSLTGNTEAFF.

The chain joins TRBV27 to TRBJ2-2; D might be TRBD2 (5 bases). The CDR3 runs to 14 residues. CDR1 is MNHEY, CDR2 SMNVEV, per germline (reference sequence). The V end was cut by 2 bases, the J end by 6 bases, with 10 bases between. For the CDR3, the DNA is TGTGCCAGCAGTTTACGGCAGGAGGCCGGGGAGCTGTTTTTT. This translates into CASSLRQEAGELFF.

CDR3 DNA sequence: TGTGCCAGCAGAAGACAGGGGAACACTGAAGCTTTCTTT. As protein: CASRRQGNTEAFF. The rearrangement uses TRBV6-6 and TRBJ1-1; 7 bases agree with TRBD1. This CDR3 has 13 residues. Germline V CDR1 and CDR2: MNHNY, SVGAGI (reference sequence). The V gene end was trimmed by 6 bases and the J gene end by 1 base; junction bases not matched to a gene: 2.

This rearrangement joins TRBV12-3 or TRBV12-4 to TRBJ1-3, with D uncertain. V gave up 1 base and J gave up 9 bases, with 7 bases separating them. The length of the CDR3 is 12 residues. CDR3 nucleotides: TGTGCCAGCAGTTTAGGAGGTGGCACCATATATTTT. Translation: CASSLGGGTIYF.

The DNA for the CDR3 is TGTGCCAGCAGAGACGCCGGGGATCAGCCCCAGCATTTT. Its translation: CASRDAGDQPQHF. The chain is built from TRBV6-5 and TRBJ1-5; D ambiguous. The CDR3 is 13 amino acids. Trimming removed 6 bases at V and 5 bases at J, with 11 bases between. The germline V gene encodes CDR1 MNHEY and CDR2 SVGAGI.

V usage is TRBV12-3 or TRBV12-4 and J usage is TRBJ1-5; 7 bases fit TRBD1. The CDR3 contains 13 residues. The junction had 3 bases not matched to a gene; V was cut back by 5 bases and J by 5 bases. The CDR3 sequence: CASSRDRDQPQHF. For the CDR3, the DNA is TGTGCCAGCAGTCGGGACAGAGATCAGCCCCAGCATTTT.

The V and J genes are TRBV2 and TRBJ2-7; 15 bases fit TRBD2. This CDR3 contains 18 residues. Looked up from germline, CDR1 is SNHLY and CDR2 is FYNNEI. Trimming removed 7 bases from V and 0 bases from J; junction bases left unmatched: 10. The CDR3 region is CASTVRGTSGRSSYEQYF. CDR3 sequence (DNA): TGTGCCAGCACCGTACGCGGGACTAGCGGGAGGAGCTCCTACGAGCAGTACTTC.

This sequence joins TRBV7-2 and TRBJ2-7, with D unclear. V lost 2 bases, J lost 3 bases, and 14 bases lay in between. CDR1 and CDR2 (germline): SGHTA, FQGNSA. The CDR3 length is 15 residues. CDR3 sequence reads: CASSLYNLGLYEQYF. The CDR3 bases are TGTGCCAGCAGCTTATATAACCTTGGGCTCTACGAGCAGTACTTC. The full variable domain, in which reference TRBV7-2 and TRBJ2-7 provide the parts outside the CDR3, is GAGVSQSPSNKVTEKGKDVELRCDPISGHTALYWYRQSLGQGLEFLIYFQGNSAPDKSGLPSDRFSAERTGGSVSTLTIQRTQQEDSAVYLCASSLYNLGLYEQYFGPGTRLTVT.

This chain connects TRBV9 to TRBJ2-1, with TRBD1 matching 9 bases. The CDR3 sequence is 15 residues long. CDR1 and CDR2 (germline): SGDLS, YYNGEE. V lost 3 bases to trimming and J lost 0 bases; unmatched junction nucleotides: 1. Written as DNA, the CDR3 is TGTGCCAGCAGCGAGGGACAGGGCTCCTACAATGAGCAGTTCTTC. This codes for CASSEGQGSYNEQFF.

The rearrangement uses TRBV4-1 and TRBJ1-2; TRBD1 agrees at 11 bases. CDR1 and CDR2 from the germline V gene are MGHRA and YSYEKL. The J segment lost 0 bases and the V segment lost 4 bases, leaving 10 bases of the junction unmatched. The CDR3 spans 18 residues. For the CDR3, the DNA is TGCGCCAGCAGCCGGGGACCGGGACAGGGGGTTCCTAACTATGGCTACACCTTC. It translates to CASSRGPGQGVPNYGYTF.

The CDR3 DNA is TGCAGCGCCCCCCCCGCCTGGGGCGCCACTGAAGCTTTCTTT. It codes for CSAPPAWGATEAFF. The chain joins TRBV29-1 to TRBJ1-1; D is possibly TRBD1 (5 bases). Germline-derived CDR1 and CDR2 are SQVTM and ANQGSEA. This CDR3 has 14 amino acids. V dropped 7 bases and J dropped 4 bases, with 19 bases sitting between them.

The chain joins TRBV3-1 (or the pseudogene TRBV3-2) to TRBJ2-1; TRBD2 matches 11 bases. The J segment lost 6 bases and the V segment lost 2 bases, leaving 15 bases of the junction unmatched. The CDR3 is made up of 19 amino acids. Germline V lookup: CDR1 LGHDT, CDR2 YNNKEL (reference sequence). In nucleotides, the CDR3 is TGTGCCAGCAGCCAAAGGGTATCCCCGACTAGCGGGGACCCCAATGAGCAGTTCTTC. It codes for CASSQRVSPTSGDPNEQFF.

This clone was detected once. The V call is TRBV5-6, the J call TRBJ2-1; TRBD2 agrees at 11 bases. Germline V gene data show CDR1 as SGHDT and CDR2 as YYEEEE. V lost 0 bases, J lost 9 bases, and 5 bases stayed unmatched. This CDR3 is built from 15 residues. The CDR3 reads CASSLGSGRAGEQFF. As DNA, the CDR3 is TGTGCCAGCAGCTTGGGTAGCGGGAGGGCCGGTGAGCAGTTCTTC. Drawing the rest from reference TRBV5-6 and TRBJ2-1, the complete variable domain is DAGVTQSPTHLIKTRGQQVTLRCSPKSGHDTVSWYQQALGQGPQFIFQYYEEEERQRGNFPDRFSGHQFPNYSSELNVNALLLGDSALYLCASSLGSGRAGEQFFGPGTRLTVL.

This clone was observed once. The chain has TRBV11-2 and TRBJ1-1, with unresolved D. The CDR3 covers 12 residues. V shed 4 bases and J shed 7 bases, with 10 bases lying between them. Germline CDR1 reads SGHAT; CDR2 reads FQNNGV. The CDR3: CASSSDGVEAFF. The CDR3 region has the DNA TGTGCCAGCAGCTCCGACGGGGTTGAAGCTTTCTTT.

The V gene is TRBV7-2, the J gene TRBJ1-5, with 7 bases that match TRBD1. This CDR3 is 15 amino acids long. V gave up 5 bases and J gave up 5 bases; unmatched junction bases: 9. In germline, CDR1 is SGHTA, CDR2 FQGNSA. The CDR3 region is CASSPSSTGDQPQHF. CDR3 DNA sequence: TGTGCCAGCAGCCCTAGCTCCACAGGGGATCAGCCCCAGCATTTT.

The V call is TRBV24-1, the J call TRBJ1-1, with D hard to call. Trimming took 6 bases from V and 0 from J, leaving 13 bases between them. There are 15 residues in the CDR3. Germline CDR1 is KGHDR and CDR2 is SFDVKD. The CDR3 DNA is TGTGCCACCAGTCCCGCAAGAGCCATGAACACTGAAGCTTTCTTT. It is translated as CATSPARAMNTEAFF.

The J gene is TRBJ1-2, the V gene TRBV2; no definite D call. The CDR3 is made up of 14 amino acids. Trimming left V 6 bases short and J 3 bases short, with 14 bases between. Germline V gives CDR1 SNHLY, CDR2 FYNNEI. The CDR3 DNA sequence: TGTGCCAGCAGACGACAACCAACCTACTATGGCTACACCTTC. Protein: CASRRQPTYYGYTF.

The chain has TRBV7-2 and TRBJ1-6; D remains unclear. V was pared by 5 bases and J by 5 bases, with 10 bases between. Germline V lookup: CDR1 SGHTA, CDR2 FQGNSA. This CDR3 region has 14 residues. CDR3 amino acids: CASSKQADNSPLHF. The DNA of the CDR3 is TGTGCCAGCAGCAAACAAGCGGATAATTCACCCCTCCACTTT.

As to this clone: Within the sample, other DNA sequences also encode this same CDR3. V and J are TRBV11-1 and TRBJ1-1; unclear D gene. This CDR3 region has 13 residues. The germline V gene encodes CDR1 SGHAT and CDR2 FQDESV (reference sequence). With 4 bases removed from V and 2 bases from J, the gap between germline ends came to 8 bases. CDR3 bases: TGTGCCAGCAGCTCACCGGGTAACACTGAAGCTTTCTTT. It encodes CASSSPGNTEAFF.

The J gene is TRBJ2-7, the V gene TRBV9; 8 nucleotides match TRBD1. This CDR3 is built from 14 residues. Germline lookup yields CDR1 SGDLS and CDR2 YYNGEE. With 2 bases clipped from V and 6 bases from J, the junction kept 7 bases outside the gene matches. The CDR3 region is CASSVGQEQGEQYF. DNA of the CDR3: TGTGCCAGCAGCGTGGGACAGGAGCAAGGCGAGCAGTACTTC. The variable domain in full, with the rest retrieved from reference TRBV9 and TRBJ2-7, is DSGVTQTPKHLITATGQRVTLRCSPRSGDLSVYWYQQSLDQGLQFLIQYYNGEERAKGNILERFSAQQFPDLHSELNLSSLELGDSALYFCASSVGQEQGEQYFGPGTRLTVT.

The chain combines TRBV29-1 with TRBJ1-1; TRBD1 aligns across 9 bases. Trimming cost V 1 base and J 6 bases; bases outside gene matches: 9. The CDR3 totals 15 residues. The germline V gene encodes CDR1 SQVTM and CDR2 ANQGSEA. This CDR3 is CSVEAPDRGRAEAFF. CDR3 sequence (DNA): TGCAGCGTTGAAGCTCCTGACAGGGGGAGGGCTGAAGCTTTCTTT.

The table lists this clone with a few counts. The J gene is TRBJ2-1, the V gene TRBV4-2, with 10 bases identical to TRBD1. Unmatched junction bases numbered 5, after V lost 0 bases and J lost 12 bases. The CDR3 loop spans 14 amino acids. Germline-derived CDR1 and CDR2 are LGHNA and YNFKEQ. CDR3 nucleotides: TGTGCCAGCAGCCAAGATGGACAGGGGGTTTTGCAGTTCTTC. Amino acids: CASSQDGQGVLQFF.

This chain links TRBV7-2 with TRBJ2-3; D might be TRBD2 (5 bases). The germline V and J ends were trimmed by 3 bases and 3 bases, with 16 bases remaining between them. Germline V gene sequence: CDR1 SGHTA, CDR2 FQGNSA. The length of the CDR3 is 16 residues. The CDR3 loop is CASSFSEEVATDTQYF. The CDR3 nucleotides read TGTGCCAGCAGCTTTTCTGAGGAGGTAGCGACAGATACGCAGTATTTT.

V and J are TRBV30 and TRBJ2-7; TRBD2 aligns across 11 bases. Trimming at V came to 0 bases and at J to 3 bases, leaving 13 bases not matched to a gene. Germline V CDR1 and CDR2: GTSNPN, SVGIG (reference sequence). The CDR3 runs to 18 residues. The CDR3 nucleotides read TGTGCCTGGAGTGTTACAGGAGGGGGACTAGCGGAGAACTACGAGCAGTACTTC. This encodes CAWSVTGGGLAENYEQYF.

The chain has TRBV24-1 and TRBJ1-2; 8 bases agree with TRBD1. CDR1 and CDR2 (germline): KGHDR, SFDVKD. With V trimmed by 4 bases and J by 3 bases, 6 bases remained unmatched. CDR3 length: 15 amino acids. CDR3 DNA: TGTGCCACCAGTGACTCAGGGGGCTGGGACTATGGCTACACCTTC. Protein product: CATSDSGGWDYGYTF.

The genes are TRBV5-1 and TRBJ2-1, with a weak D call TRBD2 (6 bases). CDR3 length: 15 amino acids. The germline V gene has CDR1 SGHRS and CDR2 YFSETQ. Trimming took off 4 bases at V and 3 bases at J, with 14 bases between the two ends. In DNA, the CDR3 is TGCGCCAGCAGCCGGGCTAGCGCGAACTACAATGAGCAGTTCTTC. It is translated as CASSRASANYNEQFF.